This passage covers 27 T cell receptor beta chains from one sample sequenced in a study of cytomegalovirus exposure and HLA in healthy donors. 60 Vbeta and 13 Jbeta primers were used in PCR. Only in-frame clones appear in the TCRdb table, and some are missing; sequencing was by immunoSEQ multiplex PCR. This sample has around 150,000 clones, with nearly 80% found just once. The sequencing sample was made of PBMCs. Receptors originate from a male donor in good health and CMV-seronegative.

This chain uses TRBV2 with TRBJ2-5, with D possibly being TRBD1 (6 bases). V was cut by 4 bases and J by 4 bases, with 22 bases left in between. The CDR3 loop spans 17 amino acids. The germline V gene has CDR1 SNHLY and CDR2 FYNNEI. CDR3 sequence: CASSGDTQPGWLETQYF. CDR3 bases: TGTGCCAGCAGTGGGGACACACAACCGGGCTGGTTAGAGACCCAGTACTTC.

About this clone: The same CDR3 is also encoded by other DNA sequences in this sample. The chain couples TRBV7-9 to TRBJ1-4; D gene uncertain. Trimming took off 2 bases at V and 6 bases at J, with 10 bases between the two ends. This CDR3 region has 14 residues. From germline, CDR1 is SEHNR and CDR2 FQNEAQ (reference sequence). The CDR3 DNA reads TGTGCCAGCAGCTTAACTGGAGGGCATGAAAAACTGTTTTTT. As protein: CASSLTGGHEKLFF.

The chain recombines TRBV30 with TRBJ2-1; D might be TRBD1 (6 bases). From germline, CDR1 is GTSNPN and CDR2 SVGIG (reference sequence). Trimming removed 5 bases from V and 6 bases from J, with 11 bases in between. This CDR3 has 12 amino acids. The CDR3 sequence is CAWGGRGNEQFF. In nucleotides, the CDR3 is TGTGCCTGGGGGGGCCGGGGCAATGAGCAGTTCTTC.

In this sample, this clone turned up a few times. V gene TRBV30 combines with J gene TRBJ1-6, with 8 bases identical to TRBD1. The CDR3 contains 14 residues. The germline V gene has CDR1 GTSNPN and CDR2 SVGIG (reference sequence). After removal of 1 base from V and 10 bases from J, the junction contained 6 bases not matched to a gene. The CDR3 nucleotides read TGTGCCTGGAGTGGCGGCAGGGGGCAATCACCCCTCCACTTT. This gives the protein CAWSGGRGQSPLHF.

This chain connects TRBV4-1 to TRBJ2-5; 14 nucleotides align to TRBD2. CDR1 is MGHRA, CDR2 YSYEKL, per germline. The CDR3 loop spans 16 amino acids. V was pared by 1 base and J by 5 bases, with 3 bases of the junction left unmatched. CDR3 DNA sequence: TGCGCCAGCAGCCAAGGGGGACTAGCGGGGGATGAGACCCAGTACTTC. Its translation: CASSQGGLAGDETQYF.

This rearrangement joins TRBV7-3 to TRBJ2-6, with 10 positions matching TRBD1. From germline, CDR1 is SGHTA and CDR2 FQGTGA. This CDR3 contains 18 residues. Losses at the gene ends were 5 bases for V and 0 bases for J; bases not matched to a gene: 7. As DNA, the CDR3 is TGTGCCAGCAGCCCCCGGACAGGGGGAGGCTCTGGGGCCAACGTCCTGACTTTC. Its translation: CASSPRTGGGSGANVLTF.

Worth noting for this clone: The CDR3 carries no conserved terminal phenylalanine or tryptophan, so it likely arises from a read error. V is TRBV5-1 and J is TRBJ1-2; TRBD1 matches at 7 bases. The V and J ends lost 2 bases and 5 bases, in that order; junction bases with no gene match: 3. This CDR3 is 13 amino acids long. Germline V CDR1 and CDR2: SGHRS, YFSETQ. The CDR3 coding sequence is TGCGCCAGCAGCTTAACAGGGGCGTATGGCTACACCCTC. This translates into CASSLTGAYGYTL.

This clone was counted once. This chain links TRBV15 with TRBJ1-5; D gene uncertain. The length of the CDR3 is 15 residues. Germline assignment: CDR1 LNHNV and CDR2 YYDKDF (reference sequence). The V gene lost 1 base and the J gene lost 1 base, with 8 bases spanning the gap. In nucleotides, the CDR3 is TGTGCCACCAGCAGAGCGGGGAGGAGCAATCAGCCCCAGCATTTT. This translates into CATSRAGRSNQPQHF.

Only one count was recorded for this clone. The chain couples TRBV27 to TRBJ1-2; D may be TRBD1 (5 bases). The V gene lost 3 bases and the J gene lost 4 bases, with 18 bases spanning the gap. The CDR3 covers 16 residues. Germline V gene data show CDR1 as MNHEY and CDR2 as SMNVEV (reference sequence). The CDR3 coding sequence is TGTGCCAGCAGTTTCTCCCCGGTCGACAGTTTCTATGGCTACACCTTC. This gives the protein CASSFSPVDSFYGYTF.

The chain employs TRBV27 and TRBJ1-5; no clear D gene. The V gene's germline CDR1 is MNHEY and CDR2 SMNVEV (reference sequence). V lost 3 bases and J 6 bases, leaving 12 bases between the germline ends. The CDR3 has 14 amino acids. The CDR3 DNA sequence: TGTGCCAGCAGTTTGTACGGGTCGGGTCAGCCCCAGCATTTT. Its translation is CASSLYGSGQPQHF.

The chain is built from TRBV6-5 and TRBJ1-2; 7 bases are a match to TRBD1. From germline, CDR1 is MNHEY and CDR2 SVGAGI. The CDR3 runs to 13 residues. V was clipped by 5 bases and J by 6 bases; unmatched bases: 6. The CDR3 region has the DNA TGTGCCAGCAGTCCATCAGGGGGAAATGGCTACACCTTC. This codes for CASSPSGGNGYTF.

This rearrangement joins TRBV7-8 to TRBJ2-1; D may be TRBD1 (6 bases). CDR1 and CDR2 from the germline V gene are SGHVS and FQNEAQ. Trimming took off 5 bases at V and 7 bases at J, with 21 bases between the two ends. The CDR3 consists of 16 residues. The CDR3 region has the DNA TGTGCCAGCAGCCCGTTACCCGGACAGCGTACTAATGAGCAGTTCTTC. Residues: CASSPLPGQRTNEQFF.

This clone showed up just a few times. The chain recombines TRBV19 with TRBJ2-7, with D perhaps matching TRBD2 (5 bases). Trimming cost V 1 base and J 5 bases, with 12 bases left between them. The CDR3 is 14 residues long. Germline V gives CDR1 LNHDA, CDR2 SQIVND (reference sequence). The CDR3 loop reads CASSIVSSGDEQYF. CDR3 bases: TGTGCCAGTAGTATAGTGTCCAGCGGCGACGAGCAGTACTTC.

The genes are TRBV4-3 and TRBJ2-1, with TRBD2 identical over 12 bases. There are 18 residues in the CDR3. Trimming took 6 bases from V and 0 from J; bases not matched to a gene: 9. In germline, CDR1 is LGHNA, CDR2 YSLEER. Here the CDR3 DNA reads TGCGCCAGCAGTGGTCTAGCGGGGGGGTTAAGCTCCTACAATGAGCAGTTCTTC. Translated, it gives CASSGLAGGLSSYNEQFF.

The sample holds one count of this clone. The DNA of the CDR3 is TGTGCCAGCAGCTTAGGCGGGACCTACGAGCAGTACTTC. It yields the protein CASSLGGTYEQYF. This sequence joins TRBV7-6 and TRBJ2-7; maybe TRBD2 (6 bases). CDR1 is SGHVS and CDR2 is FNYEAQ in the germline V gene. Trimming took 1 base from V and 2 from J, leaving 6 bases between them. CDR3 size: 13 residues.

The chain joins TRBV9 to TRBJ2-5; a weak D match, TRBD1 (6 bases). CDR3 length: 16 amino acids. Germline V gene lookup returns CDR1 SGDLS and CDR2 YYNGEE. V lost 4 bases, J lost 5 bases, and 21 bases lay in between. CDR3 in amino acids: CASSPMGTTGTETQYF. CDR3 sequence (DNA): TGTGCCAGCAGCCCCATGGGGACAACAGGCACGGAGACCCAGTACTTC. Filled out from reference TRBV9 and TRBJ2-5, the complete variable domain reads DSGVTQTPKHLITATGQRVTLRCSPRSGDLSVYWYQQSLDQGLQFLIQYYNGEERAKGNILERFSAQQFPDLHSELNLSSLELGDSALYFCASSPMGTTGTETQYFGPGTRLLVL.

V usage is TRBV9 and J usage is TRBJ2-3; 7 bases are shared with TRBD1. CDR1 and CDR2 (germline): SGDLS, YYNGEE. Germline trimming cut 4 bases from V and 3 bases from J; bases unmatched to any gene: 20. The CDR3 covers 19 residues. CDR3 protein: CASSQKSGTATSLTDTQYF. CDR3 DNA: TGTGCCAGCAGCCAGAAGTCCGGGACAGCCACCTCCTTAACAGATACGCAGTATTTT.

The chain's CDR3 is CASSVGTATEAFF. The CDR3 nucleotides read TGTGCCAGCAGCGTAGGGACAGCCACTGAAGCTTTCTTT. The chain couples TRBV9 to TRBJ1-1; tentative D call: TRBD1 (6 bases). The CDR3 consists of 13 residues. The germline CDR1 and CDR2 sequences are SGDLS and YYNGEE. V shed 0 bases and J shed 4 bases, with 7 bases lying between them. The full variable domain, its missing parts supplied by reference TRBV9 and TRBJ1-1, is DSGVTQTPKHLITATGQRVTLRCSPRSGDLSVYWYQQSLDQGLQFLIQYYNGEERAKGNILERFSAQQFPDLHSELNLSSLELGDSALYFCASSVGTATEAFFGQGTRLTVV.

This chain links TRBV6-4 with TRBJ2-2, with 8 nucleotides matching TRBD2. The germline gives CDR1 MRHNA, CDR2 SNTAGT. There are 14 residues in the CDR3. The ends lost 2 bases at V and 4 bases at J; junction bases unmatched: 0. This chain's CDR3 is CASSDGLATGELFF. As DNA, the CDR3 is TGTGCCAGCAGTGACGGACTAGCCACCGGGGAGCTGTTTTTT.

This clone was seen a single time. J is TRBJ1-2 and V is TRBV2; 9 nucleotides agree with TRBD1. V shed 4 bases, J shed 1 base, and the junction held 10 bases outside the gene matches. Germline CDR1 reads SNHLY; CDR2 reads FYNNEI. The CDR3 contains 17 residues. The CDR3 region is CASSAGTGWGLNYGYTF. The CDR3 DNA reads as TGTGCCAGCAGTGCGGGGACAGGGTGGGGTCTTAACTATGGCTACACCTTC. Complete variable domain (other parts from reference TRBV2 and TRBJ1-2): EPEVTQTPSHQVTQMGQEVILRCVPISNHLYFYWYRQILGQKVEFLVSFYNNEISEKSEIFDDQFSVERPDGSNFTLKIRSTKLEDSAMYFCASSAGTGWGLNYGYTFGSGTRLTVV.

This clone occurred once. This chain links TRBV27 with TRBJ2-7; no clear D gene. CDR1 is MNHEY, CDR2 SMNVEV, per germline (reference sequence). With 6 bases removed from V and 5 bases from J, the gap between germline ends came to 17 bases. The CDR3 is made up of 14 amino acids. CDR3 DNA sequence: TGTGCCAGCAGCTTAGCTCCTCGTGGGCACGAGCAGTACTTC. It encodes CASSLAPRGHEQYF.

The V and J genes are TRBV23-1 and TRBJ1-1; D might be TRBD1 (6 bases). TRBV23-1 is treated as an ORF (open reading frame) with a function not yet certain. The CDR3 has 15 residues. V was clipped by 4 bases and J by 1 base, with 13 bases between them. CDR3 sequence (DNA): TGCGCCAGCAGTCGTTTAGGCAGGGGGAACACTGAAGCTTTCTTT. This gives the protein CASSRLGRGNTEAFF.

The CDR3 sequence: CASSQDGGDTQYF. The CDR3 coding sequence is TGTGCCAGCAGCCAAGATGGAGGAGATACGCAGTATTTT. The V gene is TRBV4-2, the J gene TRBJ2-3; D perhaps matches TRBD2 (5 bases). Trimming removed 0 bases from V and 5 bases from J, with 6 bases in between. Germline CDR1 LGHNA, CDR2 YNFKEQ. The length of the CDR3 is 13 residues.

V gene TRBV5-1 combines with J gene TRBJ2-7, with 7 bases aligning to TRBD1. Trimming took 2 bases from V and 2 from J; bases not matched to a gene: 1. The CDR3 extends over 13 amino acids. The V gene's germline CDR1 is SGHRS and CDR2 YFSETQ. CDR3: CASSLQGTYEQYF. The CDR3 nucleotides read TGCGCCAGCAGCTTACAGGGGACCTACGAGCAGTACTTC. The whole variable domain, filled in from reference TRBV5-1 and TRBJ2-7, reads KAGVTQTPRYLIKTRGQQVTLSCSPISGHRSVSWYQQTPGQGLQFLFEYFSETQRNKGNFPGRFSGRQFSNSRSEMNVSTLELGDSALYLCASSLQGTYEQYFGPGTRLTVT.

The chain combines TRBV5-1 with TRBJ2-4; TRBD1 agrees at 7 bases. J was trimmed by 3 bases and V by 4 bases; bases with no gene match: 4. This CDR3 contains 14 residues. CDR1 is SGHRS, CDR2 YFSETQ, per germline. The CDR3 here is CASSLQGDKNIQYF. CDR3 coding DNA: TGCGCCAGCAGCCTCCAGGGGGACAAAAACATTCAGTACTTC.

CDR3 region: CASSLRYNREKLFF. CDR3 nucleotides: TGTGCCAGCAGCTTGAGGTACAACCGAGAAAAACTGTTTTTT. The gene calls are TRBV7-8 and TRBJ1-4; D remains unclear. The CDR3 extends over 14 amino acids. Deletions cut 3 bases from V and 8 bases from J, with 13 bases between. Germline assignment: CDR1 SGHVS and CDR2 FQNEAQ.

V gene TRBV7-2 combines with J gene TRBJ2-7, with a weak D call TRBD2 (5 bases). The germline V gene has CDR1 SGHTA and CDR2 FQGNSA. V lost 3 bases to trimming and J lost 3 bases, with 6 bases between them. The CDR3 covers 12 residues. CDR3 nucleotide sequence: TGTGCCAGCAGCTTCGGACTCTACGAGCAGTACTTC. Translated: CASSFGLYEQYF.